A selection of T cell receptor beta chains follows, all from one sample in a study of cytomegalovirus exposure and HLA in healthy donors. TCRdb's table, derived via immunoSEQ multiplex PCR, lists solely in-frame clones and lacks some. The table includes about 140,000 clones, around 85% detected once. The sample taken for sequencing was PBMCs. The source of these receptors is a woman aged 50 to 60 in good health and CMV-seropositive. Each CDR3 is given with its conserved first and last residue. D genes are given only for firm matches. Expanded clones are given a class, and other clones once, few, many or no size at all.

V	size	J	D	length	DNA	CDR3
TRBV6-6	NA	TRBJ1-5	NA	16	TGTGCCAGCAGTCCACTCGGGGGGCGCGGGGATCAGCCCCAGCATTTT	CASSPLGGRGDQPQHF
TRBV18	few	TRBJ2-5	NA	14	TGTGCCAGCTCACCAACGAGGGTCGAAGAGACCCAGTACTTC	CASSPTRVEETQYF
TRBV20-1	NA	TRBJ2-7	NA	11	TGCAGTGCTTTGCAGTACTACGAGCAGTACTTC	CSALQYYEQYF
TRBV2	once	TRBJ2-3	TRBD2	19	TGTGCCAGCAGTGAAGCGCTTCGGGGAGCGGGGGGGGCCACAGATACGCAGTATTTT	CASSEALRGAGGATDTQYF
TRBV5-1	NA	TRBJ1-3	NA	15	TGCGCCAGCAGCTTGGCGGGGATACCTGGAAACACCATATATTTT	CASSLAGIPGNTIYF
TRBV7-2	NA	TRBJ1-1	NA	14	TGTGCCAGCAGCTTAGACGCGGCCGGGAGGGCTGCTTTCTTT	CASSLDAAGRAAFF
TRBV4-3	NA	TRBJ2-5	TRBD2	13	TGCGCCAGCAGCCCAGGACTAGGGGTAGAGCAGTACTTC	CASSPGLGVEQYF
TRBV11-3	NA	TRBJ1-5	NA	12	TGTGCCAGCAGCCTTCGGGATCAGCCCCAGCATTTT	CASSLRDQPQHF
TRBV9	NA	TRBJ2-5	TRBD2	14	TGTGCCAGCAGCGGAGGGACTAGGGGAGAGACCCAGTACTTC	CASSGGTRGETQYF
TRBV10-3	NA	TRBJ2-1	TRBD2	18	TGTGCCATCAGTGAGTTAAGGACTAGCGGGGGCACCTACAATGAGCAGTTCTTC	CAISELRTSGGTYNEQFF
TRBV7-9	NA	TRBJ2-3	TRBD1	18	TGTGCCAGCAGCCCCCGGACAGGGGCCTCACAGAGTTGGAATACGCAGTATTTT	CASSPRTGASQSWNTQYF
TRBV30	NA	TRBJ1-5	NA	15	TGTGCCTGGCGACCCCGGGGATATAGCAATCAGCCCCAGCATTTT	CAWRPRGYSNQPQHF
TRBV6-6	NA	TRBJ1-1	NA	14	TGTGCCAGCAGTTATCAACAGGGTGGCACTGAAGCTTTCTTT	CASSYQQGGTEAFF
TRBV19	NA	TRBJ2-1	TRBD2	16	TGTGCCAGTAGTATTCAGCGGGGGAGCTCCTACAATGAGCAGTTCTTC	CASSIQRGSSYNEQFF
TRBV2	NA	TRBJ2-7	TRBD1	14	TGTGCCAAAAAAAGGGGGACAGGGGATTACGAGCAGTACTTC	CAKKRGTGDYEQYF
TRBV4-1	once	TRBJ2-1	TRBD1	17	TGCGCCAGCAGCCAGCCAAGACCGGGACAGGGGGCTCTTGAGCAGTTCTTC	CASSQPRPGQGALEQFF
TRBV4-1	NA	TRBJ2-2	NA	16	TGCGCCAGCAGCCAAGATCCCGGGAGGAACACCGGGGAGCTGTTTTTT	CASSQDPGRNTGELFF
TRBV6-1	NA	TRBJ1-5	TRBD1	14	TGTGCCAGCAGTGAAACAGGGGCAAGACAGCCCCAGCATTTT	CASSETGARQPQHF
TRBV4-1	NA	TRBJ1-2	NA	15	TGCGCCAGCTATTCTCCCTTAAAGCCTAACTATGGCTACACCTTC	CASYSPLKPNYGYTF
TRBV6-6	NA	TRBJ1-2	NA	13	TGTGCCAGCAGCCAACACGGGATTAGGGTGGGGACCTTC	CASSQHGIRVGTF
TRBV19	NA	TRBJ2-7	TRBD2	17	TGTGCCAGTAGTGCAACCCCCCGGCGGGGGAGCTCCTACGAGCAGTACTTC	CASSATPRRGSSYEQYF
TRBV29-1	once	TRBJ1-4	TRBD1	13	TGCAGCGCCGCACAGGGGGTGGGCGAAAAACTGTTTTTT	CSAAQGVGEKLFF
TRBV6-1	NA	TRBJ2-5	TRBD1	14	TGTGCCAGCAGGAGGACAGGGGGGGACGAGACCCAGTACTTC	CASRRTGGDETQYF
TRBV14	NA	TRBJ2-7	NA	13	TGTGCCAGCAGCCCCCGTAGTGGGGGCGGGCAGTACTTC	CASSPRSGGGQYF
TRBV10-3	NA	TRBJ2-7	NA	13	TGTGCCATCAGTGAATGGGAGCGGGACGAGCAGTACTTC	CAISEWERDEQYF
TRBV6-1	NA	TRBJ1-2	NA	13	TGTGCCAGCACTTTGTCAGGGGACTATGGCTACACCTTC	CASTLSGDYGYTF
TRBV15	NA	TRBJ1-2	NA	13	TGTGCCACCAGCAGAGATTTTGCGGGGGGCTACACCTTC	CATSRDFAGGYTF
TRBV6-6	NA	TRBJ2-1	NA	12	TGTGCCAGCAGTTACTCCTTCCATGAGCAGTTCTTC	CASSYSFHEQFF
TRBV7-8	NA	TRBJ2-5	NA	16	TGTGCCAGCCGGACCCGTCCGTGGGGGGAGAAAGGGACCCAGTACTTC	CASRTRPWGEKGTQYF
TRBV5-4	NA	TRBJ2-7	NA	15	TGTGCCAGCAGCTTCAGGCAGGGCAACACCTACGAGCAGTACTTC	CASSFRQGNTYEQYF
TRBV5-1	NA	TRBJ1-6	TRBD1	15	TGCGCCAGCAGCTTGGGACAGGGGGCCGGTTCACCCCTCCACTTT	CASSLGQGAGSPLHF